This is a list of T cell receptor beta chains from one sample in a study of blood T cell repertoires in COVID-19. Assay: immunoSEQ multiplex PCR; the TCRdb copy retains only in-frame clones and omits some. The table has more than 300,000 clones, approximately 91% seen once. Input material: PBMCs or T cells enriched from blood (not recorded which). The source is a woman under 40 who had been exposed to COVID-19. The CDR3 runs from the conserved cysteine through the conserved F or W. The D gene is left open where the match is weak. Not every row has a clone size; where given, it reads once, few, many or a size class.

TRBV7-2,.,TRBJ2-7,18,TRBD2,CASSWVAAGGARAYEQYF,TGTGCCAGCAGCTGGGTAGCAGCGGGGGGGGCAAGGGCCTACGAGCAGTACTTC
TRBV19,.,TRBJ1-4,15,.,CATGGAGTTNEKLFF,TGTGCCACCGGGGGGGCAGGAACAACTAATGAAAAACTGTTTTTT
TRBV7-2,.,TRBJ2-5,13,TRBD1,CASSWTGIETQYF,TGTGCCAGCAGCTGGACAGGGATCGAGACCCAGTACTTC
TRBV10-3,.,TRBJ2-3,14,.,CAISDVASTDTQYF,TGTGCCATCAGTGATGTGGCTAGCACAGATACGCAGTATTTT
TRBV19,.,TRBJ1-2,13,.,CASSPTGSSGYTF,TGTGCCAGTAGTCCTACAGGGTCGAGCGGCTACACCTTC
TRBV27,.,TRBJ2-2,14,.,CASTLTGPSGELFF,TGTGCCAGCACCTTGACAGGTCCCAGCGGGGAGCTGTTTTTT
TRBV2,.,TRBJ2-2,18,TRBD1,CASSEFSYRQGATGELFF,TGTGCCAGCAGTGAGTTCAGTTATAGACAGGGGGCCACCGGGGAGCTGTTTTTT
TRBV7-9,.,TRBJ1-4,16,.,CASSLVAGATNEKLFF,TGTGCCAGCAGCTTAGTTGCGGGGGCAACTAATGAAAAACTGTTTTTT
TRBV6-1,.,TRBJ1-5,14,TRBD1,CASSEGQGPQPQHF,TGTGCCAGCAGTGAAGGACAGGGGCCCCAGCCCCAGCATTTT
TRBV18,.,TRBJ1-3,17,TRBD1,CASSPPTGQSSGNTIYF,TGTGCCAGCTCACCACCGACGGGACAGTCCTCTGGAAACACCATATATTTT
TRBV19,.,TRBJ2-4,12,TRBD1,CASSQTRDRVYF,TGTGCCAGTAGTCAAACCCGGGACAGGGTGTACTTC
TRBV5-1,.,TRBJ2-2,15,TRBD2,CASSLEVAGTGELFF,TGCGCCAGCAGCTTGGAGGTAGCGGGGACCGGGGAGCTGTTTTTT
TRBV30,.,TRBJ1-1,15,.,CAWSRDTWMNTEAFF,TGTGCCTGGAGTCGGGACACTTGGATGAACACTGAAGCTTTCTTT
TRBV19,.,TRBJ2-5,13,.,CASSFVAGETQYF,TGTGCCAGTAGCTTTGTGGCGGGAGAGACCCAGTACTTC
TRBV6-1,medium-sized,TRBJ1-2,15,TRBD1,CASSDLGQGFGGYTF,TGTGCCAGCAGTGACCTGGGACAGGGTTTTGGTGGCTACACCTTC
TRBV5-4,.,TRBJ1-2,13,.,CASSAYEGGGYTF,TGTGCCAGCAGCGCCTATGAGGGCGGTGGCTACACCTTC
TRBV7-9,once,TRBJ1-4,13,TRBD1,CASSLDRAEKLFF,TGTGCCAGCAGCTTGGACAGGGCTGAAAAACTGTTTTTT
TRBV4-1,few,TRBJ2-7,13,.,CASSQDISYEQYF,TGCGCCAGCAGCCAAGACATCTCCTACGAGCAGTACTTC
TRBV5-4,once,TRBJ1-1,14,TRBD1,CASSVDRGNTEAFF,TGTGCCAGCAGCGTGGACAGGGGAAACACTGAAGCTTTCTTT
TRBV19,.,TRBJ2-7,15,TRBD2,CASSFTSGVTYEQYF,TGTGCCAGTAGTTTTACTAGCGGGGTCACCTACGAGCAGTACTTC
TRBV6-5,.,TRBJ1-2,13,.,CASTLGSNYGYTF,TGTGCCAGCACCCTAGGGAGCAACTATGGCTACACCTTC
TRBV20-1,once,TRBJ2-3,17,.,CSASLARGRVGTDTQYF,TGCAGTGCTAGTTTGGCGCGGGGCAGGGTAGGGACAGATACGCAGTATTTT
TRBV5-1,.,TRBJ1-5,14,TRBD1,CASSFQGGDQPQHF,TGCGCCAGCAGCTTCCAGGGGGGCGATCAGCCCCAGCATTTT
TRBV3-1/TRBV3-2,.,TRBJ2-3,15,TRBD2,CASSRAGPSTDTQYF,TGTGCCAGCAGCAGAGCGGGGCCTAGCACAGATACGCAGTATTTT
TRBV30,.,TRBJ1-2,13,.,CAWSVQGRGGYTF,TGTGCCTGGAGTGTACAAGGAAGGGGTGGCTACACCTTC
TRBV5-1,.,TRBJ1-5,14,.,CASSLGRGNQPQHF,TGCGCCAGCAGCTTGGGTCGGGGCAATCAGCCCCAGCATTTT
TRBV7-2,.,TRBJ1-2,12,.,CASSFPGDGYTF,TGTGCCAGCAGCTTCCCCGGGGATGGCTACACCTTC
TRBV27,once,TRBJ2-1,15,.,CASSLAGGAYNEQFF,TGTGCCAGCAGTTTAGCTGGGGGCGCCTACAATGAGCAGTTCTTC
TRBV4-1,.,TRBJ1-1,14,.,CASSQGGLPGEAFF,TGCGCCAGCAGCCAAGGCGGACTACCGGGGGAAGCTTTCTTT
TRBV4-1,.,TRBJ1-1,13,.,CASSQVGGAEAFF,TGCGCCAGCAGCCAAGTGGGGGGGGCTGAAGCTTTCTTT
TRBV7-9,.,TRBJ1-4,15,.,CASSLAQGFNEKLFF,TGTGCCAGCAGCTTAGCTCAGGGTTTCAATGAAAAACTGTTTTTT